These 20 T cell receptor beta chains were sequenced from one sample in a study of regulatory and conventional T cells in RAG deficiency. Clones were sequenced by immunoSEQ multiplex PCR, and TCRdb holds only the in-frame ones, with some missing. The sample records about 50,000 clones, around 90% being singletons. Genomic DNA came from blood conventional CD4+ T cells gated CD25-low CD127-high. The same data also contributed to another study, on regulatory T cells. Per that paper: Amplification used 52 TRBV primers and 13 TRBJ primers.

Specimen: CD4+ effector T cells sorted from blood. These receptors were collected from a human donor in good health.

The table lists this clone with a count of one. The chain couples TRBV9 to TRBJ2-5, with 10 bases fitting TRBD2. V lost 0 bases, J lost 5 bases, and 10 bases stayed unmatched. Germline CDR1 SGDLS, CDR2 YYNGEE. The CDR3 is 17 residues long. The CDR3: CASSVGVSGGLRETQYF. The CDR3 region has the DNA TGTGCCAGCAGCGTAGGGGTTAGCGGGGGGTTGCGGGAGACCCAGTACTTC. The whole variable domain, remainder taken from reference TRBV9 and TRBJ2-5, is DSGVTQTPKHLITATGQRVTLRCSPRSGDLSVYWYQQSLDQGLQFLIQYYNGEERAKGNILERFSAQQFPDLHSELNLSSLELGDSALYFCASSVGVSGGLRETQYFGPGTRLLVL.

The J gene is TRBJ2-7, the V gene TRBV19; D may be TRBD1 (6 bases). V was cut by 5 bases and J by 5 bases, with 13 bases left in between. There are 13 residues in the CDR3. Germline loops: CDR1 LNHDA, CDR2 SQIVND (reference sequence). The CDR3 here is CASSVRNRDEQYF. DNA of the CDR3: TGTGCCAGTAGTGTGCGGAACAGGGACGAGCAGTACTTC.

The rearrangement joins TRBV19 to TRBJ1-4, with TRBD1 identical over 8 bases. CDR3 length: 12 amino acids. J was trimmed by 6 bases and V by 9 bases; bases with no gene match: 3. Germline V gives CDR1 LNHDA, CDR2 SQIVND (reference sequence). CDR3 region: CASQGAYEKLFF. As DNA, the CDR3 is TGTGCCAGCCAGGGGGCATATGAAAAACTGTTTTTT.

This CDR3 is CANRGYNSPLHF. CDR3 coding DNA: TGTGCCAACCGGGGCTATAATTCACCCCTCCACTTT. This chain uses TRBV6-1 with TRBJ1-6, with D unclear. This CDR3 contains 12 residues. Germline V CDR1 and CDR2: MNHNS, SASEGT. V lost 10 bases and J 3 bases, leaving 7 bases between the germline ends.

This chain uses TRBV27 with TRBJ2-7; D possibly corresponds to TRBD1 (6 bases). This CDR3 spans 15 amino acids. Looked up from germline, CDR1 is MNHEY and CDR2 is SMNVEV (reference sequence). Trimming stripped 2 bases from V and 3 bases from J, with 14 bases between. The CDR3 nucleotides are TGTGCCAGCAGTTTACAGGGGCGAGTTATCTACGAGCAGTACTTC. It codes for CASSLQGRVIYEQYF.

The V and J genes are TRBV28 and TRBJ1-5, with unresolved D. The germline V gene has CDR1 MDHEN and CDR2 SYDVKM. Trimming removed 1 base from V and 7 bases from J, with 11 bases in between. There are 14 residues in the CDR3. The CDR3 sequence: CASSLSPSQQPQHF. DNA for the CDR3: TGTGCCAGCAGTTTATCCCCCTCCCAACAGCCCCAGCATTTT.

In this sample, this clone turned up a few times. The chain combines TRBV7-6 with TRBJ1-3; D remains unclear. The CDR3 is 14 amino acids. Trimming took off 5 bases at V and 4 bases at J, with 12 bases between the two ends. CDR1 is SGHVS, CDR2 FNYEAQ, per germline. The chain's CDR3 is CASSQLAQGNTIYF. CDR3 nucleotide sequence: TGTGCCAGCAGCCAACTGGCTCAAGGAAACACCATATATTTT. Complete variable domain (other parts from reference TRBV7-6 and TRBJ1-3): GAGVSQSPRYKVTKRGQDVALRCDPISGHVSLYWYRQALGQGPEFLTYFNYEAQQDKSGLPNDRFSAERPEGSISTLTIQRTEQRDSAMYRCASSQLAQGNTIYFGEGSWLTVV.

The chain joins TRBV6-5 to TRBJ1-2; 10 nucleotides align to TRBD1. From germline, CDR1 is MNHEY and CDR2 SVGAGI. Unmatched junction bases numbered 7, after V lost 4 bases and J lost 2 bases. This CDR3 has 16 residues. Here the CDR3 DNA reads TGTGCCAGCAGTTCCGAGGGGACAGGGGCGAACTATGGCTACACCTTC. It translates to CASSSEGTGANYGYTF.

The chain is built from TRBV14 and TRBJ1-2, with 7 bases identical to TRBD1. Germline V gene data show CDR1 as SGHDN and CDR2 as FVKESK. The V gene end was trimmed by 3 bases and the J gene end by 8 bases; junction bases not matched to a gene: 6. This CDR3 contains 13 residues. The chain's CDR3 is CASSHTRQGGYTF. CDR3 nucleotides: TGTGCCAGCAGCCATACCCGACAGGGAGGCTACACCTTC. The full variable domain, rest sourced from reference TRBV14 and TRBJ1-2, is EAGVTQFPSHSVIEKGQTVTLRCDPISGHDNLYWYRRVMGKEIKFLLHFVKESKQDESGMPNNRFLAERTGGTYSTLKVQPAELEDSGVYFCASSHTRQGGYTFGSGTRLTVV.

The chain joins TRBV6-1 to TRBJ1-5; unclear D gene. Trimming left V 3 bases short and J 7 bases short, with 4 bases between. Germline CDR1 is MNHNS and CDR2 is SASEGT. This CDR3 spans 11 amino acids. The DNA for the CDR3 is TGTGCCAGCAGTGAGACCCAGCCCCAGCATTTT. Protein product: CASSETQPQHF.

CDR3 residues: CASSFDRVSYNEQFF. The CDR3 DNA is TGTGCCAGCAGCTTCGACAGGGTTTCCTACAATGAGCAGTTCTTC. The V call is TRBV5-4, the J call TRBJ2-1, with 7 bases aligning to TRBD1. CDR3 length equals 15 residues. J lost 1 base, V lost 2 bases, and 3 bases had no gene match. Germline lookup yields CDR1 SGHNT and CDR2 YYREEE (reference sequence).

CDR3 residues: CASSLRGETGELFF. The DNA of the CDR3 is TGTGCCAGCAGTCTCAGGGGGGAGACCGGGGAGCTGTTTTTT. The chain couples TRBV6-6 to TRBJ2-2; D possibly corresponds to TRBD1 (7 bases). V was trimmed by 5 bases and J by 5 bases, leaving 12 bases between them. The CDR3 contains 14 residues. CDR1 and CDR2 (germline): MNHNY, SVGAGI (reference sequence).

The chain is built from TRBV2 and TRBJ2-1; 9 bases map to TRBD2. Germline loops: CDR1 SNHLY, CDR2 FYNNEI. The CDR3 is 14 residues long. The junction had 4 bases not matched to a gene; V was cut back by 3 bases and J by 7 bases. The CDR3 loop is CASSEGGRGNEQFF. CDR3 DNA: TGTGCCAGCAGTGAGGGCGGGAGGGGGAATGAGCAGTTCTTC.

This chain connects TRBV7-3 to TRBJ1-5; maybe TRBD1 (6 bases). With 5 bases removed from V and 1 base from J, the gap between germline ends came to 6 bases. The germline gives CDR1 SGHTA, CDR2 FQGTGA. The CDR3 is 13 residues long. As DNA, the CDR3 is TGTGCCAGCAGCAGGGGGAGCAATCAGCCCCAGCATTTT. Translation: CASSRGSNQPQHF.

This clone was picked up one time. This sequence joins TRBV7-9 and TRBJ2-7, with D perhaps being TRBD1 or TRBD2 (6 bases each). Trimming took 3 bases from V and 3 from J, leaving 18 bases between them. CDR3 length: 16 amino acids. The germline V gene has CDR1 SEHNR and CDR2 FQNEAQ (reference sequence). The CDR3 region has the DNA TGTGCCAGCAGCTTGGCGGGCACGGGGGCCTTCTACGAGCAGTACTTC. It encodes CASSLAGTGAFYEQYF.

The chain joins TRBV20-1 to TRBJ1-2; 8 nucleotides align to TRBD1. V gave up 3 bases and J gave up 8 bases; unmatched junction bases: 2. From germline, CDR1 is DFQATT and CDR2 SNEGSKA (reference sequence). This CDR3 is built from 11 residues. The CDR3 region is CSARTGEGYTF. For the CDR3, the DNA is TGCAGTGCTAGGACAGGGGAAGGCTACACCTTC.

V and J are TRBV6-6 and TRBJ2-3; D remains ambiguous. There are 12 residues in the CDR3. Germline CDR1 reads MNHNY; CDR2 reads SVGAGI (reference sequence). Trimming pared 0 bases from V and 6 bases from J, leaving 4 bases between. CDR3 coding DNA: TGTGCCAGCAGTTACTCATCGGATACGCAGTATTTT. Its translation is CASSYSSDTQYF.

The V and J genes are TRBV10-3 and TRBJ1-5, with D hard to call. CDR3 length: 13 amino acids. CDR1 ENHRY and CDR2 SYGVKD come from the germline V gene. Trimming took off 5 bases at V and 0 bases at J, with 5 bases between the two ends. CDR3 nucleotides: TGTGCCATCAGTACAGATAGCAATCAGCCCCAGCATTTT. Translating gives CAISTDSNQPQHF.

This chain links TRBV5-8 with TRBJ2-7, with 9 positions matching TRBD1. The CDR3 consists of 15 residues. Germline V gene sequence: CDR1 SGHTS, CDR2 YDEGEE. The V and J ends lost 4 bases and 0 bases, in that order; junction bases with no gene match: 5. CDR3 residues: CASSPDRGSSYEQYF. In nucleotides, the CDR3 is TGTGCCAGCAGCCCCGACAGGGGGAGCTCCTACGAGCAGTACTTC.

The V call is TRBV18, the J call TRBJ2-1, with no clear D. V gave up 0 bases and J gave up 8 bases, with 8 bases separating them. CDR1 is KGHSH, CDR2 LQKENI, per germline. This CDR3 comprises 13 residues. This CDR3 is CASSPPGSDEQFF. CDR3 bases: TGTGCCAGCTCACCACCGGGATCCGATGAGCAGTTCTTC. Combining the CDR3 with reference TRBV18 and TRBJ2-1 gives the whole variable domain NAGVMQNPRHLVRRRGQEARLRCSPMKGHSHVYWYRQLPEEGLKFMVYLQKENIIDESGMPKERFSAEFPKEGPSILRIQQVVRGDSAAYFCASSPPGSDEQFFGPGTRLTVL.